Shown below are 15 T cell receptor beta chains from a single sample sequenced in a study of T cell responses to AZD1222 COVID-19 vaccine. The data were produced by immunoSEQ multiplex PCR, yet TCRdb's version contains in-frame clones alone and is incomplete. The sample records approximately 150,000 clones, 90% being singletons. The starting material was peripheral blood, obtained 28 days after the second AZD1222 dose. These receptor sequences come from an adult who received the AZD1222 COVID-19 vaccine.

The rearrangement joins TRBV28 to TRBJ2-7; TRBD2 is a possible D gene (6 bases). The CDR3 is 14 residues long. Germline CDR1 reads MDHEN; CDR2 reads SYDVKM. V was cut by 6 bases and J by 5 bases, with 17 bases left in between. The CDR3 DNA reads TGTGCCAGCAGGACGGGACTCTCGGAGAACGAGCAGTACTTC. Translated: CASRTGLSENEQYF.

J is TRBJ2-1 and V is TRBV18; 9 nucleotides agree with TRBD2. Germline lookup yields CDR1 KGHSH and CDR2 LQKENI. V was pared by 5 bases and J by 6 bases, with 11 bases of the junction left unmatched. The CDR3 is made up of 16 amino acids. CDR3 DNA: TGTGCCAGCTCAACCGGTGGTCCTAGCGGGGTCAATGAGCAGTTCTTC. As protein: CASSTGGPSGVNEQFF.

This sequence joins TRBV29-1 and TRBJ1-2; D is uncertain. The CDR3 spans 11 residues. V gave up 4 bases and J gave up 5 bases, with 8 bases separating them. Germline lookup yields CDR1 SQVTM and CDR2 ANQGSEA. CDR3 in DNA: TGCAGCGTTGGTGATCAGTATGGCTACACCTTC. Encoded protein: CSVGDQYGYTF. The full variable domain, completed using reference TRBV29-1 and TRBJ1-2, is SAVISQKPSRDICQRGTSLTIQCQVDSQVTMMFWYRQQPGQSLTLIATANQGSEATYESGFVIDKFPISRPNLTFSTLTVSNMSPEDSSIYLCSVGDQYGYTFGSGTRLTVV.

The count of this clone is one. The chain carries TRBV4-2 and TRBJ1-4, with 8 bases matching TRBD1. CDR1 is LGHNA and CDR2 is YNFKEQ in the germline V gene. V dropped 2 bases and J dropped 7; count of bases not matched to a gene: 6. The CDR3 sequence is 15 residues long. The CDR3 loop reads CASSQYDRGREKLFF. The CDR3 DNA is TGTGCCAGCAGCCAATACGACAGGGGCCGTGAAAAACTGTTTTTT.

The chain recombines TRBV18 with TRBJ1-5; TRBD1 might be the D (6 bases). The V gene lost 0 bases and the J gene lost 6 bases, with 18 bases spanning the gap. There are 17 residues in the CDR3. Germline V gene data show CDR1 as KGHSH and CDR2 as LQKENI. The CDR3 loop is CASSPPSNLGAFQPQHF. CDR3 coding DNA: TGTGCCAGCTCACCACCCTCAAATTTGGGGGCCTTTCAGCCCCAGCATTTT.

This chain links TRBV7-8 with TRBJ2-5, with 10 nucleotides matching TRBD1. V gave up 2 bases and J gave up 4 bases; unmatched junction bases: 7. Germline V lookup: CDR1 SGHVS, CDR2 FQNEAQ. This CDR3 is 16 amino acids long. CDR3 coding DNA: TGTGCCAGCAGCTTAAGAGGGACAGGGGCTTTAGAGACCCAGTACTTC. Protein: CASSLRGTGALETQYF.

This rearrangement joins TRBV19 to TRBJ1-5; D may be TRBD1 (6 bases). The V end was cut by 5 bases, the J end by 5 bases, with 10 bases between. The CDR3 has 13 residues. Germline CDR1 is LNHDA and CDR2 is SQIVND (reference sequence). CDR3 coding DNA: TGTGCCAGTAGTTGGACAGTCGATCAGCCCCAGCATTTT. Translating it yields CASSWTVDQPQHF.

V and J are TRBV7-2 and TRBJ1-2; D not certain. The germline V and J ends were trimmed by 5 bases and 2 bases, with 12 bases remaining between them. Germline V gene data show CDR1 as SGHTA and CDR2 as FQGNSA. The CDR3 is made up of 14 amino acids. CDR3 region: CASSTPFLNYGYTF. CDR3 nucleotides: TGTGCCAGCAGCACCCCATTCCTGAACTATGGCTACACCTTC.

To note about this clone: One end of the junction varies from germline; a read error may be responsible. The rearrangement joins TRBV7-2 to TRBJ2-3; no reliable D call. This CDR3 region has 13 residues. CDR1 and CDR2 (germline): SGHTA, FQGNSA. The DNA for the CDR3 is TGTGCCAGCAGATTAGAGGGCACAGATACGCAGTATTTT. This encodes CASRLEGTDTQYF. The full variable domain, its missing parts supplied by reference TRBV7-2 and TRBJ2-3, is GAGVSQSPSNKVTEKGKDVELRCDPISGHTALYWYRQSLGQGLEFLIYFQGNSAPDKSGLPSDRFSAERTGGSVSTLTIQRTQQEDSAVYLCASRLEGTDTQYFGPGTRLTVL.

The chain combines TRBV11-2 with TRBJ1-2; D may be TRBD1 (6 bases). Trimming removed 3 bases from V and 7 bases from J, with 15 bases in between. Germline CDR1 SGHAT, CDR2 FQNNGV. The CDR3 sequence is 14 residues long. CDR3 nucleotide sequence: TGTGCCAGCAGCTTTCTGGGGGCTCCAGGTGGCTACACCTTC. Protein: CASSFLGAPGGYTF.

The gene calls are TRBV29-1 and TRBJ2-7; weak D call: TRBD2 (6 bases). Trimming stripped 6 bases from V and 7 bases from J, with 19 bases between. Germline V lookup: CDR1 SQVTM, CDR2 ANQGSEA. This CDR3 has 13 amino acids. The DNA for the CDR3 is TGCAGCGTGGCTGGACGGCAGGCGGGGGAGCAGTACTTC. Protein: CSVAGRQAGEQYF.

The chain recombines TRBV5-1 with TRBJ1-4; a weak D match, TRBD1 (6 bases). The CDR3 covers 14 residues. Germline loops: CDR1 SGHRS, CDR2 YFSETQ. Trimming took off 0 bases at V and 7 bases at J, with 10 bases between the two ends. The CDR3 sequence is CASSLEGRGEKLFF. CDR3 coding DNA: TGCGCCAGCAGCTTGGAGGGCAGGGGTGAAAAACTGTTTTTT.

V is TRBV14 and J is TRBJ2-3; 9 bases line up with TRBD2. Trimming removed 0 bases from V and 0 bases from J; junction bases left unmatched: 10. Germline V gene sequence: CDR1 SGHDN, CDR2 FVKESK. This CDR3 contains 19 residues. The CDR3, as DNA: TGTGCCAGCAGCCAAGAATCCAGCGGGGGGTATACTAGCACAGATACGCAGTATTTT. Its translation is CASSQESSGGYTSTDTQYF.

V and J are TRBV6-5 and TRBJ2-7; 11 bases agree with TRBD1. V was clipped by 7 bases and J by 6 bases; unmatched bases: 8. The length of the CDR3 is 14 residues. Germline loops: CDR1 MNHEY, CDR2 SVGAGI. The CDR3 loop reads CASTRTGGGGEQYF. Here the CDR3 DNA reads TGTGCCAGCACACGGACAGGGGGCGGAGGCGAGCAGTACTTC.

J is TRBJ2-3 and V is TRBV27, with TRBD2 identical over 8 bases. CDR3 length: 15 residues. CDR1 MNHEY and CDR2 SMNVEV come from the germline V gene (reference sequence). The V gene end was trimmed by 3 bases and the J gene end by 6 bases; junction bases not matched to a gene: 8. DNA for the CDR3: TGTGCCAGCAGTTTTCAGGGACTAGACTTGGATACGCAGTATTTT. It yields the protein CASSFQGLDLDTQYF.